This TCR beta chain came from a study of blood T cell repertoires in COVID-19. Study at large: Samples taken during acute and convalescent COVID-19 were collected in the United States, Italy and Spain.

The count of this clone is one. Sequenced by immunoSEQ multiplex PCR; TCRdb stores in-frame clones only, minus some. The table shows fewer than 200,000 clones, with roughly 86% occurring only once. CDR1 is MDHEN and CDR2 is SYDVKM in the germline V gene. CDR3 size: 11 residues. V was trimmed by 6 bases and J by 4 bases, leaving 6 bases between them. The receptor comes from a woman aged 55-69 years who had recovered from COVID-19. The chain carries TRBV28 and TRBJ1-2; no clear D. The specimen was peripheral blood. Here the CDR3 DNA reads TGTGCCAGCAGCGGAGCCTATGGCTACACCTTC. Encoded protein: CASSGAYGYTF.